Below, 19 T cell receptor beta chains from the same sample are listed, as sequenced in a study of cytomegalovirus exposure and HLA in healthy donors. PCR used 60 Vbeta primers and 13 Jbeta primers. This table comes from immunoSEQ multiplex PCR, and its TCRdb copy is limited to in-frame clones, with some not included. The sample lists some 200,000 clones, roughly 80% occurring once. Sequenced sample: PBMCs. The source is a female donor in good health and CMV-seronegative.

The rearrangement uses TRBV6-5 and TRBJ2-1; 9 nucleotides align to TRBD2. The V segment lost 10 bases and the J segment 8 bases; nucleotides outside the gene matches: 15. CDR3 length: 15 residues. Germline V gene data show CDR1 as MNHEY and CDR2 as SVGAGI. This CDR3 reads CATKLAGVLDDEQFF. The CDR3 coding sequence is TGTGCCACCAAATTAGCGGGAGTTCTGGACGATGAGCAGTTCTTC.

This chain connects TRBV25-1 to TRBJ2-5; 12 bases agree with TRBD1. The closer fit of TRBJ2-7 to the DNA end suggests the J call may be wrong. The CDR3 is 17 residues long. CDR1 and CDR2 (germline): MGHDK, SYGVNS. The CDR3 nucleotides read TGTGCCAGCAGTCCACAAGCGGGACAGGGGGCCGCCTACGAGCAGTACTTC. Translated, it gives CASSPQAGQGAAYEQYF.

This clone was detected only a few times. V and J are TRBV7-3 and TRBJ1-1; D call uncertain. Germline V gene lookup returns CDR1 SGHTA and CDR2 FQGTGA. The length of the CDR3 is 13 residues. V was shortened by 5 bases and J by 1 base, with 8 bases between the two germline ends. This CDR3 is CASSLHGNTEAFF. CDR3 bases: TGTGCCAGCAGCCTGCACGGGAACACTGAAGCTTTCTTT. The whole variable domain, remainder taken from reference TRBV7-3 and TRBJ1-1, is GAGVSQTPSNKVTEKGKYVELRCDPISGHTALYWYRQSLGQGPEFLIYFQGTGAADDSGLPNDRFFAVRPEGSVSTLKIQRTERGDSAVYLCASSLHGNTEAFFGQGTRLTVV.

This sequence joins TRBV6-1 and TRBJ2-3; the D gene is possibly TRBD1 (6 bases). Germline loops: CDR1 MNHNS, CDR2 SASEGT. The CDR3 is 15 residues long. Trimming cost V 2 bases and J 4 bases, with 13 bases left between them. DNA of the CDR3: TGTGCCAGCAGTGAAAACAGGGTTCTCGCAGATACGCAGTATTTT. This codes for CASSENRVLADTQYF.

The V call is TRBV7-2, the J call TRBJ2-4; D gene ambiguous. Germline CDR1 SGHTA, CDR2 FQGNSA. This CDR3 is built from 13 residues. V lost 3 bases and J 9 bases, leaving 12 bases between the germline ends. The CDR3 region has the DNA TGTGCCAGCAGCTTTAAGAGGTTGGGCATTCAGTACTTC. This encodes CASSFKRLGIQYF.

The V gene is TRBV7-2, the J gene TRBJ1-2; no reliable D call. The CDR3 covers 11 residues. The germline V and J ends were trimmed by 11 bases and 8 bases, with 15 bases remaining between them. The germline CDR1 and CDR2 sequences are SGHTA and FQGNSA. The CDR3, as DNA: TGTGCCCGGAGGGCGGGGAGAGGCTACACCTTC. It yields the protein CARRAGRGYTF.

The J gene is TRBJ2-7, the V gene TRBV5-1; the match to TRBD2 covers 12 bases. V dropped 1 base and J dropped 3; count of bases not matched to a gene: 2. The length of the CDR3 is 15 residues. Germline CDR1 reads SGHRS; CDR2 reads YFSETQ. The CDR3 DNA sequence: TGCGCCAGCAGCTTGAAGACTAGCGGGAGCTACGAGCAGTACTTC. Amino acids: CASSLKTSGSYEQYF.

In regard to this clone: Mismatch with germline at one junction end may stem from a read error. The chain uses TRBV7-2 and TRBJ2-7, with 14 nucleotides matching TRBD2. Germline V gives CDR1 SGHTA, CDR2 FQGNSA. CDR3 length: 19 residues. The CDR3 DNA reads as TGTGCCAGCAGTTTAGACCGACTAGCGGGGGGGCTAGGGGGCTACGAGCAGTACTTC. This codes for CASSLDRLAGGLGGYEQYF.

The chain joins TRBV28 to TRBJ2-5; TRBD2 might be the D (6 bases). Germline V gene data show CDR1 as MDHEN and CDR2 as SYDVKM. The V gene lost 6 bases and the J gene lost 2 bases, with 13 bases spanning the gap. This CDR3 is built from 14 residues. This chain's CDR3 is CASSQSGEQETQYF. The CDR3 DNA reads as TGTGCCAGCAGCCAATCGGGGGAACAAGAGACCCAGTACTTC. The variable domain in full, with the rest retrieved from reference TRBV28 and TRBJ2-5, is DVKVTQSSRYLVKRTGEKVFLECVQDMDHENMFWYRQDPGLGLRLIYFSYDVKMKEKGDIPEGYSVSREKKERFSLILESASTNQTSMYLCASSQSGEQETQYFGPGTRLLVL.

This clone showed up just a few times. The CDR3 nucleotides are TGTGCCAGCAGCTCTCCGGGACTTGGGAACATGAACACTGAAGCTTTCTTT. It codes for CASSSPGLGNMNTEAFF. This chain links TRBV5-5 with TRBJ1-1, with D possibly being TRBD1 (5 bases). The CDR3 runs to 17 residues. Trimming stripped 3 bases from V and 0 bases from J, with 18 bases between. Germline-derived CDR1 and CDR2 are SGHKS and YYEKEE (reference sequence).

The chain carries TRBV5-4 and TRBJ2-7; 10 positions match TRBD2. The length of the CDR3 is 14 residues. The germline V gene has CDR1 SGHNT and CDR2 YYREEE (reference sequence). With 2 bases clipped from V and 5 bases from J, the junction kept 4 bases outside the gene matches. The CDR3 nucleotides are TGTGCCAGCAGCTTAGCGGGAGGGACGCACGAGCAGTACTTC. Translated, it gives CASSLAGGTHEQYF. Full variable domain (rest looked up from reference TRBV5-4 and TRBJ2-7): ETGVTQSPTHLIKTRGQQVTLRCSSQSGHNTVSWYQQALGQGPQFIFQYYREEENGRGNFPPRFSGLQFPNYSSELNVNALELDDSALYLCASSLAGGTHEQYFGPGTRLTVT.

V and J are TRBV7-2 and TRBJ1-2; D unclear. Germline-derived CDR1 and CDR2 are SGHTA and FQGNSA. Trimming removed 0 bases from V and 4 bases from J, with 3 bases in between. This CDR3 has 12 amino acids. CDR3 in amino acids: CASSLAAYGYTF. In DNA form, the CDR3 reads TGTGCCAGCAGCTTAGCAGCCTATGGCTACACCTTC.

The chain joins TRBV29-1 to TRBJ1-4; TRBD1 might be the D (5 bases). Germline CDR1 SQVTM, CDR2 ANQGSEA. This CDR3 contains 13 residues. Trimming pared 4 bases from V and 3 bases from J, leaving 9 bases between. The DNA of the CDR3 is TGCAGCGTTGTGGGGGGAGCTAATGAAAAACTGTTTTTT. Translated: CSVVGGANEKLFF.

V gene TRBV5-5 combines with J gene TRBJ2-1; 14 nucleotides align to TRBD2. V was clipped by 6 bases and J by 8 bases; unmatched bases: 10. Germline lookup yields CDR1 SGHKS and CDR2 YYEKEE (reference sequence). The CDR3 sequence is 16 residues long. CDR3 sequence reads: CASKLGTSGSFDEQFF. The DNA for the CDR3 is TGTGCCAGCAAACTCGGGACTAGCGGGAGTTTCGATGAGCAGTTCTTC.

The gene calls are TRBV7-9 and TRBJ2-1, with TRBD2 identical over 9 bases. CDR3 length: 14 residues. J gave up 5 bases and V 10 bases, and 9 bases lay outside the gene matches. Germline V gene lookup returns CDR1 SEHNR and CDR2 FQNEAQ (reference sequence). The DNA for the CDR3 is TGTGCCAAACGCGGGACTAGCTTCGACAATGAGCAGTTCTTC. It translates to CAKRGTSFDNEQFF.

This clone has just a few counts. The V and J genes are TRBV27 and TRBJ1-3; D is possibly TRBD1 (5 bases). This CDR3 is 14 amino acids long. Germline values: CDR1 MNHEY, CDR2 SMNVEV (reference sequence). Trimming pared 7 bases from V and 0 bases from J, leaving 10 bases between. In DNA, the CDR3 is TGTGCCAGCACCCCGGACACCTCTGGAAACACCATATATTTT. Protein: CASTPDTSGNTIYF.

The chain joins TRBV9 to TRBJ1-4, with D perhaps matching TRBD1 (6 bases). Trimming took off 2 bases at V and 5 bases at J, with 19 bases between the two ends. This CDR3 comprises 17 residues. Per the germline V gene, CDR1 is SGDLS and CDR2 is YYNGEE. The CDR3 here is CASSVGPRGASNEKLFF. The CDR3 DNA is TGTGCCAGCAGCGTGGGGCCCCGGGGGGCATCGAATGAAAAACTGTTTTTT.

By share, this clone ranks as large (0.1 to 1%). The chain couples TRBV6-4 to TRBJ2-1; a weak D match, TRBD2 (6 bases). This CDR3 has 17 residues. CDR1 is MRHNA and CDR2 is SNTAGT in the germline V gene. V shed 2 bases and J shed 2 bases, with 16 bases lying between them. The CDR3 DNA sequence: TGTGCCAGCAGTGACAAGGGCTCGGGGGAGGCCTACAATGAGCAGTTCTTC. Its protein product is CASSDKGSGEAYNEQFF.

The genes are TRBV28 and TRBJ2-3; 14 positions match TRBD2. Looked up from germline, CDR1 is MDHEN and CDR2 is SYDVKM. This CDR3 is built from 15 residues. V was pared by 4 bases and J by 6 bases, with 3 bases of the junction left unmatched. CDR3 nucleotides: TGTGCCAGCAGTTCCCGGACTAGCGGGAGGGATACGCAGTATTTT. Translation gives CASSSRTSGRDTQYF.